Here is one T cell receptor (beta chain) with its context. Its antigen remains unidentified. This record belongs to a study of T cells in Graves' hyperthyroidism and ophthalmopathy. Findings and caveats of the study: Most thyroid-expanded clonotypes above 0.001 were also found in blood. Ophthalmopathy and stable hyperthyroidism were separated by a 13 V-J model.

Exclusion of a patient resulted from uncontrolled infection, other autoimmune disease, pregnancy or lactation. From RNA transcripts, TCR beta CDR3 regions were amplified. The HTBI primer set was used in a first-round RT-PCR of the TCR CDR3. Each CDR3 protein gets one entry after TCRdb re-called the multiplex PCR reads with MiXCR. The table lists approximately 560,000 distinct CDR3 sequences, around 42% of them singletons. The CDR3 is made up of 15 amino acids. V was clipped by 3 bases and J by 10 bases, with 16 bases between them. CDR1 MGHDK and CDR2 SYGVNS come from the germline V gene. Sequenced sample: peripheral blood or thyroid tissue (not recorded which). The receptor comes from a woman younger than 30 with Graves' hyperthyroidism. The chain has TRBV25-1 and TRBJ1-6; possible D gene TRBD1, 5 bases. This chain's CDR3 is CASSDEGVGGSPLHF. The CDR3 DNA follows: TGTGCCAGCAGTGATGAAGGGGTAGGAGGATCACCCCTCCACTTT.